The clone carrying this T cell receptor (beta chain) was picked up a small number of times. This entry is derived from a study of blood T cells in healthy people across ages. PCR was performed a second time for 7 to 11 cycles using a sample-barcoded 5' primer and a J-beta primer mix. TCRdb passed the 5' RACE reads through MiXCR, listing each CDR3 protein once. Among 1.5 million or so distinct CDR3 sequences listed, roughly 40% were seen once. The CDR3 is 15 residues long. Germline CDR1 MNHEY, CDR2 SMNVEV (reference sequence). The ends were cut back, 3 bases at V and 2 bases at J, with 11 bases in the middle.

The sequence was obtained from a woman aged 18 to 35 in good health. Sequenced input: blood. The gene calls are TRBV27 and TRBJ2-4, with D tentatively TRBD2 (6 bases). The CDR3 reads CASSLVGGTKNIQYF. CDR3 coding DNA: TGTGCCAGCAGTTTGGTGGGGGGAACCAAAAACATTCAGTACTTC.